This TCR beta chain comes out of a study of T cells in Graves' hyperthyroidism and ophthalmopathy. About the research overall: The initial diagnosis was the point when peripheral blood was collected, ahead of any treatment.

Patients showing uncontrolled infection, other autoimmune disease, pregnancy or lactation were ineligible. Remarks on this clonotype: Its antigen is not known.

Broader study findings: Ophthalmopathy and stable hyperthyroidism were separated by a 13 V-J model. Ophthalmopathy onset followed model prediction by a median about 6.9 months.

There were TCR beta CDR3 regions amplified from RNA transcripts. Researchers ran a first-round RT-PCR on the TCR CDR3 using the HTBI primer set. One entry per CDR3 protein, called by TCRdb with MiXCR from the multiplex PCR reads. This sample has about 420,000 distinct CDR3 sequences, with about a sixth found just once. After removal of 4 bases from V and 7 bases from J, the junction contained 15 bases not matched to a gene. This CDR3 is built from 17 residues. Germline V gives CDR1 LGHNA, CDR2 YNFKEQ. The source is a young woman with Graves' hyperthyroidism. The V gene is TRBV4-2, the J gene TRBJ2-1; 8 bases are shared with TRBD2. Sequencing was done on a sample of blood. CDR3 protein: CASSPRNAVAGRNEQFF. CDR3 nucleotide sequence: TGTGCCAGCAGCCCCCGAAACGCGGTAGCGGGAAGGAATGAGCAGTTCTTC.